Given below is one T cell receptor (beta chain) in context. This clone came up a few times. Its antigen remains undetermined. Per-base qualities were not stored, and no clone one base away is much larger. V and J lose 6 bases and 1 base, and a span of 9 bases separates them. Inclusive of the bounding cysteine and phenylalanine, the CDR3 is 13 residues long. Solely the CDR3 DNA is kept, with 39 bases framed from the first base. In the germline V gene, CDR1 corresponds to SGHTA and CDR2 to FQGNSA. One collaborating source in Seattle enrolled patients while the patients were actively infected and followed the patients over time throughout the course of disease. The collaborating institutions used their own protocols to collect whole blood in K2EDTA tubes. For TCRbeta analysis, collaborators shipped samples in one of three forms: frozen whole blood, isolated PBMCs, or DNA extracted from either of those sample types.

TCRbeta CDR3 regions were amplified from genomic DNA by means of the immunoSEQ Assay, a bias-controlled multiplex PCR. On the study's bioinformatics: The number of nucleated cells in each sample was estimated by amplification of reference gene primers within the assay. Sequence reads were collapsed and filtered to measure the absolute abundance of every unique TCRbeta CDR3 rearrangement. For each sample, productive Simpson clonality was calculated as the square root of Simpson's diversity index over productive rearrangements. This is the immuneACCESS table as TCRdb keeps it, with only in-frame sequences that have V and J called. A part of the clones is gone; compared with another copy, unresolved V genes explain less than half, and the rest is unexplained. V, J and clone size were drawn from that table, and D and trimming were deduced from the DNA. This sample holds approximately 110,000 clones; approximately 89% were observed only once. The ten most abundant clones make up just over 5.5% of the sample.

The data are from a study of blood T cell repertoires in COVID-19 (dated by TCRdb to the early 2020s). Context from the whole study: Samples covering the acute and convalescent phases of COVID-19 were provided by collaborators in the United States, Italy and Spain. A de-identified subject ID, COVID-19 status, age in years and sex were almost always included in the sample metadata. Where available, HLA class I and class II types were taken from metadata supplied by the sample provider and were not determined by assay-based typing. The dataset comprised deeply sampled blood TCRbeta repertoires from subjects exposed to, actively infected with, or recovered from COVID-19. The repertoires were made available in a free public database intended to serve as a resource for research on the immune response to SARS-CoV-2. The samples were drawn from two sources: the first 160 participants of the ongoing ImmuneRACE study, and about 1,300 subjects contributed by 6 global collaborators. The prospective study material was composed of cDNA or gDNA derived from T cells, B-cell-depleted T cells, or PBMCs.

Points the paper makes about the study in general: The amount of clinical and demographic metadata varied by source and participant and was provided uncurated.

The chain links TRBV7-2 with TRBJ2-5; the D gene is possibly TRBD1, with 5 bases matching. The sequencing input was peripheral blood. This receptor was taken from a woman aged 55-70 years with COVID-19, enrolled during active disease. The sequenced DNA is TGTGCCAGCAGTAAGACAGTCCAAGAGACCCAGTACTTC. This is translated as CASSKTVQETQYF.